These 3 T cell receptor beta chains came from one sample sequenced in a study of T cell responses to AZD1222 COVID-19 vaccine. TCRdb's table, derived via immunoSEQ multiplex PCR, lists solely in-frame clones and lacks some. The repertoire holds 100,000 to 150,000 clones, with 85% to 90% as singletons. Sequences were derived from peripheral blood, sampled on day 0 of AZD1222 vaccination. These receptors all stem from an adult in good health.

V is TRBV9 and J is TRBJ1-2; D possibly corresponds to TRBD1 (5 bases). This CDR3 region has 11 residues. Germline CDR1 and CDR2: SGDLS and YYNGEE. The V end was cut by 2 bases, the J end by 7 bases, with 6 bases between. The CDR3 DNA is TGTGCCAGCAGCGTCGGGGGTGGCTACACCTTC. It codes for CASSVGGGYTF.

The chain combines TRBV6-5 with TRBJ1-3, with D possibly matching TRBD1 (6 bases). Germline V gene lookup returns CDR1 MNHEY and CDR2 SVGAGI. CDR3 size: 14 residues. The V gene lost 7 bases and the J gene lost 0 bases, with 10 bases spanning the gap. For the CDR3, the DNA is TGTGCCAGCAACACAGGGAGCTCTGGAAACACCATATATTTT. The encoded protein is CASNTGSSGNTIYF.

This chain links TRBV11-2 with TRBJ2-3; the D call may be TRBD1 or TRBD2 (5 bases each). The CDR3 covers 16 residues. V lost 1 base and J lost 1, with 12 bases in between. The germline gives CDR1 SGHAT, CDR2 FQNNGV. Written as DNA, the CDR3 is TGTGCCAGCAGCTTAGTTAGAGGGGAAGGCACAGATACGCAGTATTTT. Its protein product is CASSLVRGEGTDTQYF. Based on the CDR3 plus reference TRBV11-2 and TRBJ2-3, the full variable domain is EAGVAQSPRYKIIEKRQSVAFWCNPISGHATLYWYQQILGQGPKLLIQFQNNGVVDDSQLPKDRFSAERLKGVDSTLKIQPAKLEDSAVYLCASSLVRGEGTDTQYFGPGTRLTVL.